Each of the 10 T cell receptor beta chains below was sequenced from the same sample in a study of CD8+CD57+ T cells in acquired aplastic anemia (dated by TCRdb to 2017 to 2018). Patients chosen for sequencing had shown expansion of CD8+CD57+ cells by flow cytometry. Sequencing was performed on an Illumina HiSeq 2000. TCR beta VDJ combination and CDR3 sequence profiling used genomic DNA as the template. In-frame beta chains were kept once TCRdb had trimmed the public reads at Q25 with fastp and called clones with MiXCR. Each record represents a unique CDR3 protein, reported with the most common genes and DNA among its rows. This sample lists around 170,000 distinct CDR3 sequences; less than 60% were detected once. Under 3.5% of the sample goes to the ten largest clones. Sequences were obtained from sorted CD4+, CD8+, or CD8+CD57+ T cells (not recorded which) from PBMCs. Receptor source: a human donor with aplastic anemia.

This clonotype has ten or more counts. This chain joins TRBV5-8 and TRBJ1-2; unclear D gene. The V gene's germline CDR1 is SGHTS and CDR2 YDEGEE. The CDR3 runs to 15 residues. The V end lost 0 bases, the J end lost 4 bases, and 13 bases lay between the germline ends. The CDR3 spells CASSLVLGNRYGYTF. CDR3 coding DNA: TGTGCCAGCAGCTTGGTCTTGGGCAACCGCTATGGCTACACCTTC.

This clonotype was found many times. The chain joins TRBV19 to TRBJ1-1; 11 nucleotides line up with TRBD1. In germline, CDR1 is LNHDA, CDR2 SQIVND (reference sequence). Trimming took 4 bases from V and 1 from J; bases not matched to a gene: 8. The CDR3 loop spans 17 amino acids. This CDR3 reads CASSRGTGGAGNTEAFF. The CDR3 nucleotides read TGTGCCAGTAGTAGGGGGACAGGGGGTGCAGGGAACACTGAAGCTTTCTTT.

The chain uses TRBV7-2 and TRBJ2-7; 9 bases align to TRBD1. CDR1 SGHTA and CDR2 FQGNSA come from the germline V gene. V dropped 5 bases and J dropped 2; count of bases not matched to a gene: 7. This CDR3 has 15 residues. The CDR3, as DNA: TGTGCCAGCAGCCCAGGGACAGGGATTGCCTACGAGCAGTACTTC. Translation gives CASSPGTGIAYEQYF. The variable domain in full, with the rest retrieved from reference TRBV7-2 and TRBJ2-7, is GAGVSQSPSNKVTEKGKDVELRCDPISGHTALYWYRQSLGQGLEFLIYFQGNSAPDKSGLPSDRFSAERTGGSVSTLTIQRTQQEDSAVYLCASSPGTGIAYEQYFGPGTRLTVT.

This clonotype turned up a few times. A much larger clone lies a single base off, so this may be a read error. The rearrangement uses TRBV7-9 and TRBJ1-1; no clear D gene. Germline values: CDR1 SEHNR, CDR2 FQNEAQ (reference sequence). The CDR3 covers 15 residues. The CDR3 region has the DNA TGTGCCAGCAGCTTAGACGGCAGGTCGAACACTGAAACTTTCTTT. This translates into CASSLDGRSNTETFF.

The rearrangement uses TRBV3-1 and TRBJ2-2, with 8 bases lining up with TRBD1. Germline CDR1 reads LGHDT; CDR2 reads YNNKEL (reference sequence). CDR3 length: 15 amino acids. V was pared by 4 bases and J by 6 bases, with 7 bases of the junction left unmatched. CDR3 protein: CASSPDRELAGELFF. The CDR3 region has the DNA TGTGCCAGCAGCCCGGACAGGGAGTTGGCCGGGGAGCTGTTTTTT.

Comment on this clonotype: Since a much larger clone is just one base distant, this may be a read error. CDR3 sequence (DNA): TGTGCCAGCAGGTACCTTTCAGGGCTCGGCAATCAGCCCCAGCATTTT. Translated: CASRYLSGLGNQPQHF. The rearrangement links TRBV2 to TRBJ1-5; D may be TRBD1 (5 bases). Between the trimmed V and J ends, which lost 6 bases and 2 bases, there was a span of 17 bases. The CDR3 loop spans 16 amino acids. Germline V gives CDR1 SNHLY, CDR2 FYNNEI.

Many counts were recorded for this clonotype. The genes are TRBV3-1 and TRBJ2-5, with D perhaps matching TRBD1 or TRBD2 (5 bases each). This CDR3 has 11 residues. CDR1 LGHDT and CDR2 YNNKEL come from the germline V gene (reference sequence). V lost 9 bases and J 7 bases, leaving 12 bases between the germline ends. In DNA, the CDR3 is TGTGCCAGTCAATGGGGGAGGACCCAGTACTTC. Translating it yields CASQWGRTQYF.

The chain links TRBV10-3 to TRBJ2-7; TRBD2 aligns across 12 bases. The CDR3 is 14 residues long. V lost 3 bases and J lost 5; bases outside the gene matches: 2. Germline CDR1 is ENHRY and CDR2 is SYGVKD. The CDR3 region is CAISELAGGHEQYV. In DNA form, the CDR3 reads TGTGCCATCAGTGAACTAGCGGGAGGTCACGAGCAGTACGTC.

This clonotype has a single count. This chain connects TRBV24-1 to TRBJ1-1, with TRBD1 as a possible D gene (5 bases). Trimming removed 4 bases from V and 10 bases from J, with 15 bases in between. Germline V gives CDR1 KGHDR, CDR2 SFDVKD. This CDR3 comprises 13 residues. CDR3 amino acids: CATSDPEGFGAFF. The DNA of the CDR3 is TGTGCCACCAGTGACCCGGAGGGGTTCGGAGCTTTCTTT.

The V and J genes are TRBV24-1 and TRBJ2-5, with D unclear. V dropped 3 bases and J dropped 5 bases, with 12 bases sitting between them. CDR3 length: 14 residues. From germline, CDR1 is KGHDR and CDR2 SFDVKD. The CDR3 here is CATSDGRVRETQYF. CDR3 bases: TGTGCCACCAGTGATGGTCGAGTACGCGAGACCCAGTACTTC.